A selection of T cell receptor beta chains follows, all from one sample in a study of cytomegalovirus exposure and HLA in healthy donors. Libraries were prepared by immunoSEQ multiplex PCR; TCRdb keeps only in-frame clonotypes and omits some of them. This sample yields roughly 100,000 clones, of which roughly 80% are seen a single time; 6.5% to 9% belongs to the top ten. The material sequenced was PBMCs. Receptor source: a man in his forties or fifties in good health and CMV-seropositive. Both conserved end residues are part of each CDR3. The order of the fields is clone size, J gene, D gene, V gene, CDR3 protein, CDR3 DNA. A D gene is named only where the DNA matches it firmly. The listing skips clone size in some rows; elsewhere it reads once, few, many or a size class.

clone size: NA; J gene: TRBJ2-7; D gene: TRBD1; V gene: TRBV27; CDR3 protein: CASSLYRGPYEQYF; CDR3 DNA: TGTGCCAGCAGTTTATACAGGGGACCCTACGAGCAGTACTTC
clone size: NA; J gene: TRBJ2-1; D gene: NA; V gene: TRBV27; CDR3 protein: CASSIKGGDYNEQFF; CDR3 DNA: TGTGCCAGCAGTATTAAGGGCGGGGACTACAATGAGCAGTTCTTC
clone size: NA; J gene: TRBJ2-7; D gene: TRBD2; V gene: TRBV28; CDR3 protein: CACPAGGREQYF; CDR3 DNA: TGTGCCTGTCCAGCGGGAGGACGCGAGCAGTACTTC
clone size: NA; J gene: TRBJ2-5; D gene: NA; V gene: TRBV7-2; CDR3 protein: CASSLYRETQYF; CDR3 DNA: TGTGCCAGCAGCCTCTACCGGGAAACCCAGTACTTC
clone size: few; J gene: TRBJ2-2; D gene: NA; V gene: TRBV4-3; CDR3 protein: CASSQEGSSPEGGGELFF; CDR3 DNA: TGCGCCAGCAGCCAAGAGGGGTCTAGCCCCGAAGGGGGCGGGGAGCTGTTTTTT
clone size: NA; J gene: TRBJ2-5; D gene: TRBD2; V gene: TRBV7-8; CDR3 protein: CASSFGGLAGVQETQYF; CDR3 DNA: TGTGCCAGCAGCTTTGGGGGACTAGCGGGGGTCCAAGAGACCCAGTACTTC
clone size: NA; J gene: TRBJ2-5; D gene: NA; V gene: TRBV7-8; CDR3 protein: CASSLGRVRQETQYF; CDR3 DNA: TGTGCCAGCAGCTTGGGCAGGGTTAGGCAAGAGACCCAGTACTTC
clone size: NA; J gene: TRBJ2-3; D gene: NA; V gene: TRBV11-2; CDR3 protein: CASSSRDRDTDTQYF; CDR3 DNA: TGTGCCAGCAGCTCCCGTGACAGAGACACAGATACGCAGTATTTT
clone size: NA; J gene: TRBJ1-6; D gene: NA; V gene: TRBV11-2; CDR3 protein: CASSLDLDRPVSPLHF; CDR3 DNA: TGTGCCAGCAGCTTAGATCTAGACAGGCCGGTTTCACCCCTCCACTTT
clone size: few; J gene: TRBJ2-7; D gene: TRBD2; V gene: TRBV7-8; CDR3 protein: CASSPQLGGSSYEQYF; CDR3 DNA: TGTGCCAGCAGCCCCCAGTTGGGGGGGAGCTCCTACGAGCAGTACTTC
clone size: NA; J gene: TRBJ2-1; D gene: TRBD2; V gene: TRBV7-9; CDR3 protein: CASSQLAGGPNEQFF; CDR3 DNA: TGTGCCAGCAGCCAACTAGCGGGAGGGCCAAATGAGCAGTTCTTC
clone size: NA; J gene: TRBJ2-5; D gene: TRBD2; V gene: TRBV27; CDR3 protein: CASSPPLAGRSWETQYF; CDR3 DNA: TGTGCCAGCAGTCCTCCACTAGCGGGACGCTCATGGGAGACCCAGTACTTC
clone size: NA; J gene: TRBJ2-5; D gene: TRBD1; V gene: TRBV7-2; CDR3 protein: CASSGDRVGQGTQYF; CDR3 DNA: TGTGCCAGCAGCGGTGACAGGGTGGGACAAGGGACCCAGTACTTC